This TCR beta chain was sequenced in a study of blood T cell repertoires in COVID-19. Study-level background: Collection of acute and convalescent COVID-19 samples took place in the United States, Italy and Spain. In each case, the material was cDNA or gDNA derived from T cells, B-cell-depleted T cells, or PBMCs.

V dropped 3 bases and J dropped 5; count of bases not matched to a gene: 6. Looked up from germline, CDR1 is SGDLS and CDR2 is YYNGEE. This CDR3 is 15 amino acids long. In the original workflow: Reference gene primers were amplified, and this amplification served to estimate nucleated cell counts. The data were produced by immunoSEQ multiplex PCR, yet TCRdb's version contains in-frame clones alone and is incomplete. From that table come the V and J calls and clone size; the DNA was used to work out D and trimming. The sample shows fewer than 250,000 clones, about 87% of them seen only once. The chain uses TRBV9 and TRBJ2-7; 12 nucleotides agree with TRBD1. Sequencing was done on a sample of peripheral blood. The origin of this receptor is a man aged 55 to 70 with acute or convalescent COVID-19. The CDR3 spells CASSDGDRGPHEQYF. The CDR3 nucleotides read TGTGCCAGCAGCGACGGGGACAGGGGGCCGCACGAGCAGTACTTC.